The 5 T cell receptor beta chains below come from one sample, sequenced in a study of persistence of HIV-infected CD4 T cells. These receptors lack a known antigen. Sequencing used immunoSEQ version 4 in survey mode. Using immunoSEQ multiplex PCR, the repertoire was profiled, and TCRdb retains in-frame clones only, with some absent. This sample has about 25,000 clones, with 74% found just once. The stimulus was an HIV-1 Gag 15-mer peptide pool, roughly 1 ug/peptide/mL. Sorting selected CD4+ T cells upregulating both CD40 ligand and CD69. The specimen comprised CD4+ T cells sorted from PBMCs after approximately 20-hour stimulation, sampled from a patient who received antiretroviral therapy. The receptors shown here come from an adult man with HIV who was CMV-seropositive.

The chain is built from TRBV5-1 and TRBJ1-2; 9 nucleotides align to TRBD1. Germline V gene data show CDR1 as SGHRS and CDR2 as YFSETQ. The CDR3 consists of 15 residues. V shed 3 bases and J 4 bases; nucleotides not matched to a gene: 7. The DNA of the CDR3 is TGCGCCAGCAGCTCTACTGGGGACAGGGCCTATGGCTACACCTTC. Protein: CASSSTGDRAYGYTF.

The CDR3 spells CASSKGHALVRTGEDSGANVLTF. In DNA, the CDR3 is TGTGCCAGCAGCAAAGGCCACGCCCTAGTTCGGACAGGGGAGGACTCTGGGGCCAACGTCCTGACTTTC. The J gene is TRBJ2-6, the V gene TRBV21-1; TRBD1 reflects the table's D call only, with no check against the DNA. TRBV21-1 is a pseudogene locus. CDR3 size: 23 residues.

The CDR3 bases are TGTGCCAGCTCACCATTCGACACGAACACCGGGGAGCTGTTTTTT. Encoded protein: CASSPFDTNTGELFF. The chain recombines TRBV18 with TRBJ2-2; D is ambiguous. CDR1 and CDR2 (germline): KGHSH, LQKENI. This CDR3 comprises 15 residues. Trimming left V 2 bases short and J 0 bases short, with 7 bases between. Complete variable domain (other parts from reference TRBV18 and TRBJ2-2): NAGVMQNPRHLVRRRGQEARLRCSPMKGHSHVYWYRQLPEEGLKFMVYLQKENIIDESGMPKERFSAEFPKEGPSILRIQQVVRGDSAAYFCASSPFDTNTGELFFGEGSRLTVL.

CDR3 protein: CASSLGASGGTYEQYF. The CDR3 nucleotides are TGTGCCAGCAGCTTAGGGGCTAGCGGGGGAACCTACGAGCAGTACTTC. The chain couples TRBV7-8 to TRBJ2-7, with 10 bases lining up with TRBD2. V trimming: 1 base; J trimming: 2 bases; junction bases outside the gene matches: 5. CDR3 length equals 16 residues. Germline CDR1 reads SGHVS; CDR2 reads FQNEAQ.

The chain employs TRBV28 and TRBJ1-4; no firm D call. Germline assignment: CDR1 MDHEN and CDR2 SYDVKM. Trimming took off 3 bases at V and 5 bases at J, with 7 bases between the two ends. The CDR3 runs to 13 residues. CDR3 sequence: CASSFGQNEKLFF. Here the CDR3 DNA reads TGTGCCAGCAGTTTTGGGCAGAATGAAAAACTGTTTTTT.